Following are 19 T cell receptor beta chains from one sample sequenced in a study of blood T cells in healthy people across ages. Primed by a sample-barcoded 5' primer and a J-beta primer mix, a second PCR proceeded for about 6 to 11 cycles. Using its own MiXCR run on the 5' RACE reads, TCRdb lists one record per CDR3 protein. The sample includes about 510,000 distinct CDR3 sequences, about a quarter of them seen just once. The data were also submitted as part of a second study, on T cells of mothers and their children.

Sequenced input: blood. Receptors originate from a boy aged 2 to 10 in good health.

This clonotype was seen a few times. This CDR3 is CASSLRLAGAGSTDTQYF. The CDR3 DNA sequence: TGTGCCAGCAGTTTACGTCTAGCGGGGGCGGGTAGCACAGATACGCAGTATTTT. The V call is TRBV12-3 or TRBV12-4, the J call TRBJ2-3; 10 bases are a match to TRBD2. The V gene end was trimmed by 2 bases and the J gene end by 0 bases; junction bases not matched to a gene: 8. The CDR3 loop spans 18 amino acids.

The V gene is TRBV29-1, the J gene TRBJ2-7; no definite D call. Trimming stripped 3 bases from V and 1 base from J, with 10 bases between. This CDR3 has 13 residues. Germline V gene sequence: CDR1 SQVTM, CDR2 ANQGSEA. In nucleotides, the CDR3 is TGCAGCGTTGAGGAGTCACCGTCCTACGAGCAGTACTTC. Translated: CSVEESPSYEQYF.

This clonotype was picked up a small number of times. The V call is TRBV29-1, the J call TRBJ1-1; 7 bases align to TRBD1. V lost 7 bases to trimming and J lost 1 base; unmatched junction nucleotides: 6. CDR1 SQVTM and CDR2 ANQGSEA come from the germline V gene. CDR3 length: 13 amino acids. CDR3: CSGRGPGNTEAFF. The CDR3 coding sequence is TGCAGCGGGAGGGGGCCCGGGAACACTGAAGCTTTCTTT.

This clonotype has more than one count but fewer than ten. This chain uses TRBV12-3 or TRBV12-4 with TRBJ2-2, with D possibly matching TRBD2 (7 bases). The CDR3 consists of 15 residues. Trimming cost V 5 bases and J 5 bases, with 15 bases left between them. The CDR3 here is CASSASGQGTGELFF. In DNA, the CDR3 is TGTGCCAGCAGTGCTAGCGGCCAGGGGACCGGGGAGCTGTTTTTT.

About this clonotype itself: Sequence at one end of the junction differs from germline and may be a read error. The chain combines TRBV7-6 with TRBJ2-6; 9 nucleotides match TRBD1. This CDR3 contains 17 residues. The germline V gene has CDR1 SGHVS and CDR2 FNYEAQ. The CDR3 loop reads CASSGSYRGRGANVLSF. The CDR3 coding sequence is TGTGCCAGCAGCGGATCTTACAGGGGGCGTGGGGCCAACGTCCTGAGTTTC.

The rearrangement uses TRBV20-1 and TRBJ2-6; D call uncertain. The CDR3 loop spans 14 amino acids. V was cut by 6 bases and J by 0 bases, with 9 bases left in between. Per germline, CDR1 DFQATT and CDR2 SNEGSKA (reference sequence). CDR3 sequence reads: CSAPDRSGANVLTF. Here the CDR3 DNA reads TGCAGTGCGCCCGACCGCTCTGGGGCCAACGTCCTGACTTTC.

The chain couples TRBV18 to TRBJ2-5; tentative D call: TRBD2 (6 bases). Deletions cut 1 base from V and 3 bases from J, with 9 bases between. Looked up from germline, CDR1 is KGHSH and CDR2 is LQKENI. CDR3 size: 14 residues. CDR3 DNA: TGTGCCAGCTCACCACGGGGGGTAGAAGAGACCCAGTACTTC. Translating it yields CASSPRGVEETQYF.

The gene calls are TRBV13 and TRBJ1-4, with 7 bases fitting TRBD1. Germline V gene sequence: CDR1 PRHDT, CDR2 FYEKMQ (reference sequence). This CDR3 contains 15 residues. V shed 2 bases and J 5 bases; nucleotides not matched to a gene: 5. The CDR3 spells CASSLRQGVNEKLFF. For the CDR3, the DNA is TGTGCCAGCAGCTTAAGACAGGGTGTGAATGAAAAACTGTTTTTT.

The genes are TRBV9 and TRBJ1-1; maybe TRBD1 (6 bases). This CDR3 is built from 13 residues. CDR1 SGDLS and CDR2 YYNGEE come from the germline V gene. The V and J ends lost 4 bases and 7 bases respectively, with 14 bases between them. CDR3 region: CASSPTGRGEAFF. Here the CDR3 DNA reads TGTGCCAGCAGCCCGACAGGTAGGGGTGAAGCTTTCTTT. Full variable domain (outside the CDR3, taken from reference TRBV9 and TRBJ1-1): DSGVTQTPKHLITATGQRVTLRCSPRSGDLSVYWYQQSLDQGLQFLIQYYNGEERAKGNILERFSAQQFPDLHSELNLSSLELGDSALYFCASSPTGRGEAFFGQGTRLTVV.

The chain employs TRBV29-1 and TRBJ1-1; D not resolved. The V gene's germline CDR1 is SQVTM and CDR2 ANQGSEA. The V gene lost 1 base and the J gene lost 10 bases, with 16 bases spanning the gap. CDR3 size: 13 residues. The CDR3 nucleotides read TGCAGCGTTGAAGGTCGCCTCTCAAAGGGAGCTTTCTTT. It specifies CSVEGRLSKGAFF.

A few counts support this clonotype. This sequence joins TRBV5-1 and TRBJ1-6, with D hard to call. The germline CDR1 and CDR2 sequences are SGHRS and YFSETQ. Trimming stripped 2 bases from V and 9 bases from J, with 12 bases between. The CDR3 contains 14 residues. The CDR3 DNA reads TGCGCCAGCAGCTTAGAGGGATTGACTTCACCCCTCCACTTT. This gives the protein CASSLEGLTSPLHF.

This clonotype was seen a few times. The genes are TRBV28 and TRBJ1-5; 8 bases map to TRBD1. The CDR3 runs 15 residues. V lost 6 bases to trimming and J lost 6 bases; unmatched junction nucleotides: 10. Germline V gene sequence: CDR1 MDHEN, CDR2 SYDVKM. The CDR3 spells CASSRTGGSGQPQHF. The CDR3 DNA sequence: TGTGCCAGCAGCAGAACAGGGGGATCGGGTCAGCCCCAGCATTTT.

This clonotype was counted between two and nine times. The V and J genes are TRBV20-1 and TRBJ1-3; tentatively, D is TRBD1 (6 bases). CDR3 length equals 12 residues. The germline CDR1 and CDR2 sequences are DFQATT and SNEGSKA (reference sequence). The V end was cut by 5 bases, the J end by 4 bases, with 9 bases between. The CDR3 spells CSAPGTGNTIYF. The CDR3 coding sequence is TGCAGTGCTCCTGGGACAGGAAACACCATATATTTT.

This clonotype was observed a few times. V gene TRBV12-3 or TRBV12-4 combines with J gene TRBJ1-3; possible D gene TRBD1, 5 bases. The CDR3 contains 16 residues. The V end was cut by 4 bases, the J end by 0 bases, with 13 bases between. The CDR3 nucleotides read TGTGCCAGCAGTTCCACCCGAGACAGCTCTGGAAACACCATATATTTT. It yields the protein CASSSTRDSSGNTIYF.

The gene calls are TRBV29-1 and TRBJ2-7; D may be TRBD1 (7 bases). The CDR3 consists of 12 residues. The V gene lost 7 bases and the J gene lost 3 bases, with 13 bases spanning the gap. CDR1 and CDR2 (germline): SQVTM, ANQGSEA. The CDR3 reads CSALRGDYEQYF. The DNA for the CDR3 is TGCAGCGCACTCAGGGGGGACTACGAGCAGTACTTC.

This clonotype was seen a handful of times. J is TRBJ2-3 and V is TRBV29-1, with D unresolved. This CDR3 spans 11 amino acids. V lost 5 bases and J lost 0, with 3 bases in between. Germline CDR1 is SQVTM and CDR2 is ANQGSEA. The CDR3 nucleotides read TGCAGCGTTACTAGCACAGATACGCAGTATTTT. Amino acids: CSVTSTDTQYF.

This clonotype was observed a handful of times. The chain employs TRBV11-2 and TRBJ2-5; D unresolved. Trimming took 5 bases from V and 5 from J, leaving 12 bases between them. The CDR3 loop spans 13 amino acids. CDR1 and CDR2 (germline): SGHAT, FQNNGV. In DNA, the CDR3 is TGTGCCAGCAGCGGGGTGGTAGGGGAGACCCAGTACTTC. This translates into CASSGVVGETQYF.

The rearrangement links TRBV15 to TRBJ1-4; D gene unclear. The germline gives CDR1 LNHNV, CDR2 YYDKDF (reference sequence). The length of the CDR3 is 13 residues. The V end was cut by 5 bases, the J end by 0 bases, with 4 bases between. For the CDR3, the DNA is TGTGCCACCAGCGGTTCAACTAATGAAAAACTGTTTTTT. This sequence encodes CATSGSTNEKLFF.

V is TRBV5-1 and J is TRBJ2-7; D call uncertain. CDR1 and CDR2 (germline): SGHRS, YFSETQ. V gave up 0 bases and J gave up 2 bases, with 9 bases separating them. The CDR3 loop spans 14 amino acids. In DNA form, the CDR3 reads TGCGCCAGCAGCTTGGCCGCTACCGCCTACGAGCAGTACTTC. This sequence encodes CASSLAATAYEQYF.